This T cell receptor beta chain was captured in a study of blood T cell repertoires in COVID-19. The participants were between roughly 18 and 89 years old and came from under 25 US areas. Participant reports of clinical history set cohort assignment. Produced via immunoSEQ multiplex PCR; TCRdb's table is partial and in-frame only. The data hold around 200,000 clones, with 75% to 90% observed a single time. The V and J ends lost 4 bases and 0 bases respectively, with 7 bases between them. CDR1 is LGHNA and CDR2 is YNFKEQ in the germline V gene. CDR3 length equals 14 residues. The chain combines TRBV4-2 with TRBJ1-5; D call uncertain. What was sequenced was PBMCs or T cells enriched from blood (not recorded which). The sequence came from a man aged 40-50 years who had recovered from COVID-19. The CDR3: CASSPSGSNQPQHF. DNA for the CDR3: TGTGCCAGCAGCCCATCCGGTAGCAATCAGCCCCAGCATTTT.